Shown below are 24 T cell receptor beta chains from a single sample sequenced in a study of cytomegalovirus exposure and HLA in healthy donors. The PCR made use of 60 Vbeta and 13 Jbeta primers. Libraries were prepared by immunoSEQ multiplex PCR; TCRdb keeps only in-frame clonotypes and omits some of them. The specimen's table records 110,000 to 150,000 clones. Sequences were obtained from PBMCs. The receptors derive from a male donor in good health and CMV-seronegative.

The CDR3 bases are TGTGCCAGCTCACTTGGGACAGGCATGAACACTGAAGCTTTCTTT. It codes for CASSLGTGMNTEAFF. The genes are TRBV18 and TRBJ1-1; 8 bases fit TRBD1. J gave up 0 bases and V 4 bases, and 4 bases lay outside the gene matches. The CDR3 sequence is 15 residues long. The germline CDR1 and CDR2 sequences are KGHSH and LQKENI.

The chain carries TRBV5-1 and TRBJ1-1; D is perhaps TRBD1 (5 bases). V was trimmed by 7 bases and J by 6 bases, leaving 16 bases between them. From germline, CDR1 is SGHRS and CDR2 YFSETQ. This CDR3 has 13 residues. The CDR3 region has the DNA TGCGCCAGCGGGGCGGGAGGAATGCCTGAAGCTTTCTTT. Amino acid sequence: CASGAGGMPEAFF.

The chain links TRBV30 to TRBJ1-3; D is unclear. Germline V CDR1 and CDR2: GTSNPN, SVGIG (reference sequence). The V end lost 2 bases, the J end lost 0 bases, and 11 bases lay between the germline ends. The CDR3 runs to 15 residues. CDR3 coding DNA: TGTGCCTGGAGTTTGAGGGTTAACTCTGGAAACACCATATATTTT. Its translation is CAWSLRVNSGNTIYF.

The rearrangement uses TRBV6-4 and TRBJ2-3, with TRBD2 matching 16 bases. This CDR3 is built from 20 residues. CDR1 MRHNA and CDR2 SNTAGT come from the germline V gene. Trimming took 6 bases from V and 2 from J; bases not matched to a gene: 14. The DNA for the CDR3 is TGTGCCAGCAGCCCCCGGGGGACTAGCGGGGGGGCGGTCCCCACAGATACGCAGTATTTT. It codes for CASSPRGTSGGAVPTDTQYF.

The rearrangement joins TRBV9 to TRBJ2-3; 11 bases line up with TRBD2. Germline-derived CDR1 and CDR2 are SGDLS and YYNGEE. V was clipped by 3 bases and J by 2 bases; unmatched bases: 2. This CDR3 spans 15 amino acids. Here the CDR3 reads CASSGTSGLTDTQYF. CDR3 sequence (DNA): TGTGCCAGCAGCGGGACTAGCGGGCTCACAGATACGCAGTATTTT.

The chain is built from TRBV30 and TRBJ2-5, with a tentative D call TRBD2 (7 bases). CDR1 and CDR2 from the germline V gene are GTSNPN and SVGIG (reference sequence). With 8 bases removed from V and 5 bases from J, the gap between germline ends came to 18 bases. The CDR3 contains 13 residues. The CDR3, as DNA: TGTGCCGGCTCCTCGGGGGGCCGGGAGACCCAGTACTTC. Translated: CAGSSGGRETQYF.

DNA for the CDR3: TGTGCCAGCAGGAGGGAGGGACAGGACCCCTACGAGCAGTACTTC. This sequence encodes CASRREGQDPYEQYF. The chain uses TRBV2 and TRBJ2-7; TRBD1 is a possible D gene (8 bases). CDR1 and CDR2 (germline): SNHLY, FYNNEI. Trimming pared 6 bases from V and 2 bases from J, leaving 17 bases between. This CDR3 is 15 amino acids long.

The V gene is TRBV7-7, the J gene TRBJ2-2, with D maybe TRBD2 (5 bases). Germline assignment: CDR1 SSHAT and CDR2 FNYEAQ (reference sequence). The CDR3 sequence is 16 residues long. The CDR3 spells CASSKVRAANTGELFF. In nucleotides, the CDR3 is TGTGCTAGCTCAAAGGTGCGGGCCGCGAACACCGGGGAGCTGTTTTTT.

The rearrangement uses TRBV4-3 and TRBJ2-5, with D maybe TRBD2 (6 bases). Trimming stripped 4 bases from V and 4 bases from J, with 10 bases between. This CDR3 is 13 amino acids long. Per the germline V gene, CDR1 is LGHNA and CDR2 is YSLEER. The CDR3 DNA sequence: TGCGCCAGCAGCCGCGGGACCTTAGAGACCCAGTACTTC. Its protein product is CASSRGTLETQYF.

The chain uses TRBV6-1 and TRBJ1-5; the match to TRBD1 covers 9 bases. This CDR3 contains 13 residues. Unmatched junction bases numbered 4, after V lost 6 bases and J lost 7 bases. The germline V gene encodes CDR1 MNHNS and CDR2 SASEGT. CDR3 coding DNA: TGTGCCAGCAGGACAGGGGGTGGGCAGCCCCAGCATTTT. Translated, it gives CASRTGGGQPQHF.

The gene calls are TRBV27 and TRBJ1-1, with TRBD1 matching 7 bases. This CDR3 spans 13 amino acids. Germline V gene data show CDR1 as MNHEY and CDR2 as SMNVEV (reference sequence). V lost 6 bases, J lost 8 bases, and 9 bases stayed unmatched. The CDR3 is CASSLTGEPEAFF. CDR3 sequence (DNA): TGTGCCAGCAGCCTAACAGGGGAGCCGGAAGCTTTCTTT.

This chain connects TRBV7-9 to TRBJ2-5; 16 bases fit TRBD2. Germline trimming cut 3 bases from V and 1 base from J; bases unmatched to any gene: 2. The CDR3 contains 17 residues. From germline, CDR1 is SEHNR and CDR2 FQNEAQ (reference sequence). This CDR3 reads CASSLGTSGRAQETQYF. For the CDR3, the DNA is TGTGCCAGCAGCTTGGGGACTAGCGGGAGGGCCCAAGAGACCCAGTACTTC.

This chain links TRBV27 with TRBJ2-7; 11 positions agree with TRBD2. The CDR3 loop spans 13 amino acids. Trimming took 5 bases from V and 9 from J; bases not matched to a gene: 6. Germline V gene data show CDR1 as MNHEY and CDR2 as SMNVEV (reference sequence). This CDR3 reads CASSPGLAGVQYF. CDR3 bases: TGTGCCAGCAGTCCCGGACTAGCGGGCGTGCAGTACTTC.

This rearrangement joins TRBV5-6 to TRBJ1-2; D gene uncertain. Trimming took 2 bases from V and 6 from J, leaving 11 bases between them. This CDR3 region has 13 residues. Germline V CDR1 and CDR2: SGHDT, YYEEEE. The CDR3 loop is CASSFGEGDGYTF. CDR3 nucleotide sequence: TGTGCCAGCAGCTTTGGAGAGGGCGATGGCTACACCTTC.

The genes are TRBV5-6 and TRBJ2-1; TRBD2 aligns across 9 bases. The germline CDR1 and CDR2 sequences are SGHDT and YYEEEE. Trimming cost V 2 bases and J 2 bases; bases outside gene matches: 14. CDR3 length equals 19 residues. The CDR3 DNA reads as TGTGCCAGCAGCTTAGCACAAGCGGGAGGTCCCAGCCCCTACAATGAGCAGTTCTTC. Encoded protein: CASSLAQAGGPSPYNEQFF.

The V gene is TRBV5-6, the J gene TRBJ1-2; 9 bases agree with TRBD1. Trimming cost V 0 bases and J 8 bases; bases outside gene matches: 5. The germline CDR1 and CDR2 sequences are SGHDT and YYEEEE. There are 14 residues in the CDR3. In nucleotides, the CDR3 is TGTGCCAGCAGCTTGGCACAGGGGGCGGGAGGCTACACCTTC. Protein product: CASSLAQGAGGYTF.

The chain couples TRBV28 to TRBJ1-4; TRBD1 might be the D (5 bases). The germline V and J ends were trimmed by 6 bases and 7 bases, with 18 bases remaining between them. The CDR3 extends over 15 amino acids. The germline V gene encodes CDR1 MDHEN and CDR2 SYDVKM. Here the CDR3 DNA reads TGTGCCAGCAGCGAGGCGGAGCAGGGAAGTGAAAAACTGTTTTTT. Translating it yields CASSEAEQGSEKLFF.

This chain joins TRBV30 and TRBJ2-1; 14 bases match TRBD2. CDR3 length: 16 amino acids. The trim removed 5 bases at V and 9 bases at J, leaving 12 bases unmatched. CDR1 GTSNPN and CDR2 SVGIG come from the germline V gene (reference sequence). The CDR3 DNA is TGTGCCTGGGGGGCGGGACTAGCGGGAGAGGTCGGTGAGCAGTTCTTC. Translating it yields CAWGAGLAGEVGEQFF.

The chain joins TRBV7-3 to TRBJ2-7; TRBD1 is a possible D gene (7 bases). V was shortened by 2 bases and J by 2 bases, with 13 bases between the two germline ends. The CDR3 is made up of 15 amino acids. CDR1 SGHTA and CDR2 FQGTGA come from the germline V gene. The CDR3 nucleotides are TGTGCCAGCAGCTTAGGTCAGGGGGGAACCTACGAGCAGTACTTC. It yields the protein CASSLGQGGTYEQYF.

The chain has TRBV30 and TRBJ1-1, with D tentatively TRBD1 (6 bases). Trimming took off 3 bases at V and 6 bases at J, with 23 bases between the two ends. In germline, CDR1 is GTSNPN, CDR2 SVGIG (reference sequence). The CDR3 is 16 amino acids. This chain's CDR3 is CAWSSLGGLSSSEAFF. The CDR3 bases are TGTGCCTGGAGCTCGCTCGGGGGGCTTAGTAGTTCTGAAGCTTTCTTT.

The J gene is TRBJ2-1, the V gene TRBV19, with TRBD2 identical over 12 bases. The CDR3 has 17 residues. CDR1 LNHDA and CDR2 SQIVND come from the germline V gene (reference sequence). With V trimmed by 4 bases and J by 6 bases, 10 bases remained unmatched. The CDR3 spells CASSSLAGGLKGNEQFF. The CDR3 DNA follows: TGTGCCAGTAGTAGCCTAGCGGGGGGGTTAAAGGGCAATGAGCAGTTCTTC.

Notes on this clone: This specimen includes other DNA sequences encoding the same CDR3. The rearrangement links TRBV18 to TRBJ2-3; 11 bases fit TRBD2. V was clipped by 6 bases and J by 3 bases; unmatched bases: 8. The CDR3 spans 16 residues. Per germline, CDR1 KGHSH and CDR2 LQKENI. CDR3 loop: CASSPTSGRVTDTQYF. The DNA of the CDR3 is TGTGCCAGCTCGCCTACTAGCGGGAGAGTTACAGATACGCAGTATTTT.

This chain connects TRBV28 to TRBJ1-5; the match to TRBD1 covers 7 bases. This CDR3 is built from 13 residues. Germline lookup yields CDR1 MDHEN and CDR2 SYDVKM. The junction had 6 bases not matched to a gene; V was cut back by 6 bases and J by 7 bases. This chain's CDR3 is CASSLTGRQPQHF. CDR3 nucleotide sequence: TGTGCCAGCAGCCTGACAGGGAGGCAGCCCCAGCATTTT.

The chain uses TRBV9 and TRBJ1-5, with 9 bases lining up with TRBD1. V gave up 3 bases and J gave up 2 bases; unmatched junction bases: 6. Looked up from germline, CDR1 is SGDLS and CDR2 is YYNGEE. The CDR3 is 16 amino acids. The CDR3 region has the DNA TGTGCCAGCAGCGCCGGGACAGGGTATGGCAATCAGCCCCAGCATTTT. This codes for CASSAGTGYGNQPQHF.